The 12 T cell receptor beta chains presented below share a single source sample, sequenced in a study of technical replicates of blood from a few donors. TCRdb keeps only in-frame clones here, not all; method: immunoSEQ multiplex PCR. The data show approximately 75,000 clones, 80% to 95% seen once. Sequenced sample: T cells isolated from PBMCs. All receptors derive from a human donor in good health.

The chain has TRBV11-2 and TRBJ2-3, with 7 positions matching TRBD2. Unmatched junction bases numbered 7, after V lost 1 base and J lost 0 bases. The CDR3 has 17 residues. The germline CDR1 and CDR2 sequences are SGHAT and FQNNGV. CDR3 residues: CASSLGFSGPSTDTQYF. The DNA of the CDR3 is TGTGCCAGCAGCTTAGGGTTTAGCGGGCCTAGCACAGATACGCAGTATTTT.

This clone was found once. CDR3 DNA: TGTGCCAGCAGCGACACGGGACACGGCAATGAGCAGTTCTTC. It encodes CASSDTGHGNEQFF. V and J are TRBV13 and TRBJ2-1; D might be TRBD1 (6 bases). Trimming left V 5 bases short and J 6 bases short, with 14 bases between. Germline V gene data show CDR1 as PRHDT and CDR2 as FYEKMQ (reference sequence). The CDR3 covers 14 residues.

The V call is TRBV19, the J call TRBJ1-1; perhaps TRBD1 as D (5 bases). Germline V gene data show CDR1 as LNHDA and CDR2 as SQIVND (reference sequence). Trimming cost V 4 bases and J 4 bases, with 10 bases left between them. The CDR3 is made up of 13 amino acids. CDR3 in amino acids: CASSRRGGTEAFF. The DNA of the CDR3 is TGTGCCAGTAGTAGAAGGGGAGGCACTGAAGCTTTCTTT.

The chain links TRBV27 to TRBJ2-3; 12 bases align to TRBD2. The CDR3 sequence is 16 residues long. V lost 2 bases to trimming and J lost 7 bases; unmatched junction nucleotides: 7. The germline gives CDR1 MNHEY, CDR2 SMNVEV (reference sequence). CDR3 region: CASSLETSGSLYTQYF. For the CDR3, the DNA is TGTGCCAGCAGTTTAGAGACTAGCGGGAGCTTATATACGCAGTATTTT.

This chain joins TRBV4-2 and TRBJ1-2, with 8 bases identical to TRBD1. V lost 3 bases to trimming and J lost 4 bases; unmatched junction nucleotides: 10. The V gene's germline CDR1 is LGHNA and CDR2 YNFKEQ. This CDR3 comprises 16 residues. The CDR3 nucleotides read TGTGCCAGCAGCCAGGGCAGGGGGCGAGGTGGCTATGGCTACACCTTC. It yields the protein CASSQGRGRGGYGYTF.

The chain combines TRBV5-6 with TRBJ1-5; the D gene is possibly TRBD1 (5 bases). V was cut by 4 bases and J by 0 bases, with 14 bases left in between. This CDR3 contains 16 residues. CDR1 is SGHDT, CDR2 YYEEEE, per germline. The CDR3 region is CASSRRGFGSNQPQHF. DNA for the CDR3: TGTGCCAGCAGCCGGAGGGGATTTGGTAGCAATCAGCCCCAGCATTTT.

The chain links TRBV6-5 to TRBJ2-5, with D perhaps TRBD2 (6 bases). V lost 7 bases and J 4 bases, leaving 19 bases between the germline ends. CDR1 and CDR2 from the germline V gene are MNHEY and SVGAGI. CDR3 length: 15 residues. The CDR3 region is CASKEGSKYGETQYF. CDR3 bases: TGTGCCAGCAAGGAGGGGTCGAAATATGGAGAGACCCAGTACTTC.

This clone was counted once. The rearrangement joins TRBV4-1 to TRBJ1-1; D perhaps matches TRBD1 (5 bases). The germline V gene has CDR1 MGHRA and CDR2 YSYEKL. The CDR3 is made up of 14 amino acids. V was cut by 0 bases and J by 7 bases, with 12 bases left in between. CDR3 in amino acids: CASSQEREDIEAFF. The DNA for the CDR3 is TGCGCCAGCAGCCAAGAGAGGGAGGACATTGAAGCTTTCTTT.

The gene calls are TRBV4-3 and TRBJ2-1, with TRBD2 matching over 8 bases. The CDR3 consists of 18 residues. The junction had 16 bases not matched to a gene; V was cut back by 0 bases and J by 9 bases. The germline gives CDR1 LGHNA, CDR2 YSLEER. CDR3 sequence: CASSQDLVIAGYRGEQFF. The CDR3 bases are TGCGCCAGCAGCCAAGATCTTGTGATAGCGGGATATCGTGGTGAGCAGTTCTTC.

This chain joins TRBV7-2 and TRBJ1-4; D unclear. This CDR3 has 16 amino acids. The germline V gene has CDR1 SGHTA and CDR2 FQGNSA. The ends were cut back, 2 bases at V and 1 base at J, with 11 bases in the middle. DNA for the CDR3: TGTGCCAGCAGCTTAAATTTCCGTAGAACTAATGAAAAACTGTTTTTT. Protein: CASSLNFRRTNEKLFF.

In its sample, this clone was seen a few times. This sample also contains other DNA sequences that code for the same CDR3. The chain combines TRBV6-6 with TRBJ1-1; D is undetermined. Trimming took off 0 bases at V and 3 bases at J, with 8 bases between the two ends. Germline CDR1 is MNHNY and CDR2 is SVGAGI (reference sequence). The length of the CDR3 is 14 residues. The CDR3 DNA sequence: TGTGCCAGCAGTTACTCCTCCCGCGACACTGAAGCTTTCTTT. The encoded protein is CASSYSSRDTEAFF.

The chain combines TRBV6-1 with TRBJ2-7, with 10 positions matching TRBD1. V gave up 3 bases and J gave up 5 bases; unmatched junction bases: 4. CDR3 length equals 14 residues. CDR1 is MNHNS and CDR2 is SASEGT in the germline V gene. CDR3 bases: TGTGCCAGCAGTGAGGGACAGGGGAAGAACGAGCAGTACTTC. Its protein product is CASSEGQGKNEQYF.